These 13 T cell receptor beta chains share one sample of origin, sequenced in a study of T cell repertoires in cytomegalovirus infection. One entry per CDR3 protein results from TCRdb running MiXCR on the reads. The data hold hundreds of thousands of distinct CDR3 sequences, with 30% to 35% observed a single time. These receptors are not linked to any known antigen. Source: cultured PBMCs, taken from culture after CMV antigen stimulation. The receptor source for this set is a human donor in good health (CMV status not recorded). Some clones in this sample may be carry-over from other donors' samples.

This clonotype has just one count. This chain connects TRBV29-1 to TRBJ2-5; the D gene is possibly TRBD2 (5 bases). Between the trimmed V and J ends, which lost 7 bases and 1 base, there was a span of 10 bases. The CDR3 totals 12 residues. Germline V CDR1 and CDR2: SQVTM, ANQGSEA. For the CDR3, the DNA is TGCAGCGGGGAGCAGTCCCAAGAGACCCAGTACTTC. It translates to CSGEQSQETQYF.

The chain is built from TRBV5-6 and TRBJ2-1; 7 bases agree with TRBD2. Germline lookup yields CDR1 SGHDT and CDR2 YYEEEE. The length of the CDR3 is 16 residues. Unmatched junction bases numbered 10, after V lost 4 bases and J lost 3 bases. The CDR3 sequence: CASSGRSGTIYNEQFF. CDR3 bases: TGTGCCAGCAGCGGGAGGTCAGGGACTATCTACAATGAGCAGTTCTTC.

The chain has TRBV6-2 or TRBV6-3 and TRBJ2-1; 9 positions agree with TRBD1. The CDR3 spans 15 residues. CDR1 is MNHEY, CDR2 SVGEGT, per germline. The trim removed 6 bases at V and 6 bases at J, leaving 9 bases unmatched. The CDR3 DNA reads TGTGCCAGCAGACGAAGCGGGACAGGGCTCAATGAGCAGTTCTTC. It translates to CASRRSGTGLNEQFF.

The CDR3 region is CASSLPVGNTEAFF. The CDR3 coding sequence is TGTGCCAGCAGTTTACCAGTGGGGAACACTGAAGCTTTCTTT. J is TRBJ1-1 and V is TRBV28; the D is unclear. The V gene lost 2 bases and the J gene lost 1 base, with 8 bases spanning the gap. Germline CDR1 reads MDHEN; CDR2 reads SYDVKM. This CDR3 has 14 amino acids. The full variable domain, with the rest looked up from reference TRBV28 and TRBJ1-1, is DVKVTQSSRYLVKRTGEKVFLECVQDMDHENMFWYRQDPGLGLRLIYFSYDVKMKEKGDIPEGYSVSREKKERFSLILESASTNQTSMYLCASSLPVGNTEAFFGQGTRLTVV.

The sample holds many counts of this clonotype. The chain combines TRBV7-2 with TRBJ1-3, with D maybe TRBD1 (5 bases). Germline V gene lookup returns CDR1 SGHTA and CDR2 FQGNSA. The CDR3 is 15 residues long. V lost 9 bases and J lost 7, with 22 bases in between. This CDR3 reads CASAKEAGPPNTIYF. The DNA of the CDR3 is TGTGCCAGTGCCAAAGAGGCAGGGCCGCCGAACACCATATATTTT. The variable domain in full, with the rest retrieved from reference TRBV7-2 and TRBJ1-3, is GAGVSQSPSNKVTEKGKDVELRCDPISGHTALYWYRQSLGQGLEFLIYFQGNSAPDKSGLPSDRFSAERTGGSVSTLTIQRTQQEDSAVYLCASAKEAGPPNTIYFGEGSWLTVV.

V usage is TRBV6-5 and J usage is TRBJ2-7; 7 bases are a match to TRBD1. Germline V gives CDR1 MNHEY, CDR2 SVGAGI. V dropped 7 bases and J dropped 5; count of bases not matched to a gene: 11. This CDR3 is 14 amino acids long. CDR3 region: CASKVQGMGDEQYF. The CDR3 nucleotides read TGTGCCAGCAAAGTACAGGGGATGGGCGACGAGCAGTACTTC.

J is TRBJ2-2 and V is TRBV6-6, with 9 positions matching TRBD1. Germline V gene data show CDR1 as MNHNY and CDR2 as SVGAGI (reference sequence). V gave up 6 bases and J gave up 5 bases; unmatched junction bases: 7. This CDR3 comprises 15 residues. CDR3 sequence: CASSAQGALTGELFF. The DNA for the CDR3 is TGTGCCAGCAGCGCACAGGGGGCGCTAACCGGGGAGCTGTTTTTT.

The chain uses TRBV12-3 or TRBV12-4 and TRBJ2-1, with D possibly called TRBD1 or TRBD2 (5 bases each). V dropped 6 bases and J dropped 0 bases, with 12 bases sitting between them. This CDR3 region has 15 residues. This CDR3 reads CASRTGTTSYNEQFF. The CDR3 DNA reads as TGTGCCAGCAGAACCGGGACCACCTCCTACAATGAGCAGTTCTTC.

The chain uses TRBV2 and TRBJ2-1; TRBD2 might be the D (5 bases). CDR3 length equals 12 residues. V gave up 7 bases and J gave up 4 bases, with 8 bases separating them. Germline-derived CDR1 and CDR2 are SNHLY and FYNNEI. The CDR3 DNA follows: TGTGCCAGCAAACGGGGTTACAATGAGCAGTTCTTC. The encoded protein is CASKRGYNEQFF.

The chain employs TRBV7-2 and TRBJ2-1, with D possibly TRBD1 on 6 matching bases. Trimming cost V 5 bases and J 0 bases, with 8 bases left between them. Germline V lookup: CDR1 SGHTA, CDR2 FQGNSA. This CDR3 is built from 14 residues. For the CDR3, the DNA is TGTGCCAGCAGCCCACAGGGCTCCTACAATGAGCAGTTCTTC. Translating it yields CASSPQGSYNEQFF.

This rearrangement joins TRBV7-2 to TRBJ1-5; D is unclear. V was trimmed by 4 bases and J by 6 bases, leaving 10 bases between them. CDR1 is SGHTA and CDR2 is FQGNSA in the germline V gene. CDR3 length: 13 amino acids. CDR3 protein: CASSSLLSQPQHF. In DNA, the CDR3 is TGTGCCAGCAGCTCCCTGTTAAGTCAGCCCCAGCATTTT.

This clonotype was detected ten times or more. This chain links TRBV7-2 with TRBJ2-3, with D possibly matching TRBD2 (5 bases). This CDR3 region has 12 residues. From germline, CDR1 is SGHTA and CDR2 FQGNSA. The ends were cut back, 3 bases at V and 14 bases at J, with 15 bases in the middle. The CDR3, as DNA: TGTGCCAGCAGCTTTGGCGGGTGGGATGGGTATTTT. It translates to CASSFGGWDGYF.

The V gene is TRBV20-1, the J gene TRBJ2-5; D possibly corresponds to TRBD1 (6 bases). The CDR3 contains 13 residues. From germline, CDR1 is DFQATT and CDR2 SNEGSKA (reference sequence). V was clipped by 3 bases and J by 2 bases, with 10 bases between them. CDR3 in amino acids: CSASVDRQETQYF. The CDR3, as DNA: TGCAGTGCTAGCGTCGACAGGCAAGAGACCCAGTACTTC.